This T cell receptor (beta chain) was sequenced during a study of cytomegalovirus exposure and HLA in healthy donors. Notes on the study in general: Sequencing likely caused a cluster of highly shared sequence variants.

The study ran its PCR with 60 Vbeta and 13 Jbeta primers. The method was immunoSEQ multiplex PCR; TCRdb's version includes in-frame clones alone and lacks a portion of them. This table has under 200,000 clones, 68% appearing once. Trimming shortened V by 3 bases and J by 3 bases, and 12 bases separated the two germline ends. This CDR3 is built from 14 residues. Germline loops: CDR1 MNHNS, CDR2 SASEGT. Turning to this clone: Its antigen is not known.

This TCR derives from a man between 50 and 59 years old in good health and CMV-seronegative. The rearrangement uses TRBV6-1 and TRBJ2-7; D unresolved. Sequencing was carried out using PBMCs. The chain's CDR3 is CASSDAGGNYEQYF. The CDR3 DNA sequence: TGTGCCAGCAGTGATGCTGGCGGAAACTACGAGCAGTACTTC.